Listed here is a single TCR beta chain. Its target is not known. The germline V gene has CDR1 MNHNS and CDR2 SASEGT. The ends were cut back, 7 bases at V and 0 bases at J, with 10 bases in the middle. The CDR3 is 13 residues long. Via MiXCR, TCRdb re-called the 5' RACE reads, giving one row per CDR3 protein. In the table there are just under 150,000 distinct CDR3 sequences, approximately 21% of which are singletons. This sample was included in a study of T-cell memory formation after mild COVID-19. About the study: TCR clusters were largely donor specific.

Regarding the study as a whole: The CD4+ clones that contracted clustered mainly within CM and EM, and the CD8+ clones concentrated in EMRA.

The chain recombines TRBV6-1 with TRBJ2-7; possibly TRBD1 for D (6 bases). Sequenced material: PBMCs or a T cell subset sorted from them (not recorded which). The TCR comes from an adult woman who had mild COVID-19 (a few samples of this study predate the infection). Cell type and time point are not known. CDR3 coding DNA: TGTGCCAGCAACCGGGACATCTCCTACGAGCAGTACTTC. Encoded protein: CASNRDISYEQYF.